Presented here are 24 T cell receptor beta chains from one specimen sequenced in a study of blood T cell repertoires in COVID-19. Method: immunoSEQ multiplex PCR; TCRdb's copy keeps in-frame clones and lacks some. Here the sample spans about 260,000 clones, approximately 86% being singletons. Sequencing was carried out using peripheral blood. The receptors derive from a woman aged 60-70 years with COVID-19, enrolled during active disease.

The rearrangement uses TRBV19 and TRBJ2-3; D may be TRBD1 (6 bases). Germline V gene lookup returns CDR1 LNHDA and CDR2 SQIVND (reference sequence). V was pared by 6 bases and J by 8 bases, with 21 bases between. The CDR3 spans 15 residues. CDR3 coding DNA: TGTGCCAGTAGCCCCTGGGGGCCGCAAGGTAGTACGCAGTATTTT. It yields the protein CASSPWGPQGSTQYF.

The chain combines TRBV11-1 with TRBJ2-2; 9 bases align to TRBD1. The V segment lost 5 bases and the J segment 1 base; nucleotides outside the gene matches: 2. CDR1 and CDR2 from the germline V gene are SGHAT and FQDESV (reference sequence). This CDR3 is 15 amino acids long. Here the CDR3 reads CASSPGQGNTGELFF. The DNA for the CDR3 is TGTGCCAGCAGCCCGGGACAGGGGAACACCGGGGAGCTGTTTTTT.

The chain couples TRBV15 to TRBJ1-2; 8 nucleotides line up with TRBD1. After removal of 3 bases from V and 4 bases from J, the junction contained 1 base not matched to a gene. In germline, CDR1 is LNHNV, CDR2 YYDKDF (reference sequence). This CDR3 is built from 13 residues. The DNA for the CDR3 is TGTGCCACCAGCAGGGACAGGGTCTATGGCTACACCTTC. Translation: CATSRDRVYGYTF.

The rearrangement links TRBV4-1 to TRBJ2-7; TRBD2 aligns across 8 bases. Trimming cost V 5 bases and J 5 bases; bases outside gene matches: 8. The germline V gene encodes CDR1 MGHRA and CDR2 YSYEKL. CDR3 length: 14 amino acids. The CDR3: CASSSGLAGNEQYF. DNA of the CDR3: TGCGCCAGCAGCAGCGGACTAGCCGGGAACGAGCAGTACTTC.

The rearrangement joins TRBV28 to TRBJ2-3, with D perhaps matching TRBD2 (6 bases). Germline values: CDR1 MDHEN, CDR2 SYDVKM. V lost 6 bases to trimming and J lost 7 bases, with 26 bases between them. There are 17 residues in the CDR3. For the CDR3, the DNA is TGTGCCAGCAGACCTAGACGTCCGGGACTGGGGTGGCATACGCAGTATTTT. This encodes CASRPRRPGLGWHTQYF.

The CDR3 loop is CASSMTGPDTEAFF. The CDR3 nucleotides read TGTGCCAGCAGCATGACAGGGCCTGACACTGAAGCTTTCTTT. The rearrangement links TRBV7-9 to TRBJ1-1, with TRBD1 matching over 7 bases. The CDR3 contains 14 residues. Trimming removed 5 bases from V and 3 bases from J; junction bases left unmatched: 6. Germline assignment: CDR1 SEHNR and CDR2 FQNEAQ (reference sequence).

The V call is TRBV15, the J call TRBJ1-5; TRBD1 might be the D (5 bases). V lost 1 base to trimming and J lost 6 bases, with 22 bases between them. Looked up from germline, CDR1 is LNHNV and CDR2 is YYDKDF (reference sequence). This CDR3 is 18 amino acids long. CDR3 bases: TGTGCCACCAGCAGAGCCATGCGGGACCTTGGACGGAGTCAGCCCCAGCATTTT. As protein: CATSRAMRDLGRSQPQHF.

The chain joins TRBV19 to TRBJ2-4; 12 nucleotides align to TRBD2. Germline values: CDR1 LNHDA, CDR2 SQIVND (reference sequence). After removal of 4 bases from V and 7 bases from J, the junction contained 5 bases not matched to a gene. The CDR3 length is 15 residues. CDR3 region: CASSSGGTSGNIQYF. The CDR3 coding sequence is TGTGCCAGTAGTAGTGGCGGGACTAGCGGGAACATTCAGTACTTC.

The rearrangement joins TRBV2 to TRBJ1-1; 8 nucleotides agree with TRBD1. The germline CDR1 and CDR2 sequences are SNHLY and FYNNEI. V gave up 8 bases and J gave up 0 bases; unmatched junction bases: 8. This CDR3 contains 15 residues. CDR3 sequence reads: CASDRGRNMNTEAFF. The CDR3 bases are TGTGCCAGCGACAGGGGAAGGAATATGAACACTGAAGCTTTCTTT.

This chain uses TRBV27 with TRBJ1-1; D possibly corresponds to TRBD1 (5 bases). The CDR3 loop spans 15 amino acids. With 1 base removed from V and 2 bases from J, the gap between germline ends came to 11 bases. From germline, CDR1 is MNHEY and CDR2 SMNVEV (reference sequence). The chain's CDR3 is CASSLFAGGNTEAFF. CDR3 coding DNA: TGTGCCAGCAGTTTATTTGCGGGGGGTAACACTGAAGCTTTCTTT.

The rearrangement links TRBV6-4 to TRBJ2-2; 9 bases are shared with TRBD1. The CDR3 loop spans 14 amino acids. Germline loops: CDR1 MRHNA, CDR2 SNTAGT. Losses at the gene ends were 6 bases for V and 6 bases for J; bases not matched to a gene: 5. The CDR3 bases are TGTGCCAGCAGACTCCGGACAGGGGCCGGGGAGCTGTTTTTT. It yields the protein CASRLRTGAGELFF.

The gene calls are TRBV10-3 and TRBJ1-5, with D possibly matching TRBD1 (6 bases). CDR1 is ENHRY, CDR2 SYGVKD, per germline. This CDR3 region has 17 residues. The V and J ends lost 4 bases and 1 base respectively, with 17 bases between them. Here the CDR3 DNA reads TGTGCCATCAGTGGCCGACTTGTAGGGGGAAGCAATCAGCCCCAGCATTTT. Translated: CAISGRLVGGSNQPQHF.

This clone is a singleton in its sample. The chain combines TRBV18 with TRBJ2-2; tentatively, D is TRBD1 (5 bases). The CDR3 covers 19 residues. In germline, CDR1 is KGHSH, CDR2 LQKENI. V was clipped by 6 bases and J by 0 bases, with 23 bases between them. CDR3 sequence: CASSLLGARAPSNTGELFF. CDR3 coding DNA: TGTGCCAGCTCGCTCCTTGGCGCCAGGGCCCCCTCGAACACCGGGGAGCTGTTTTTT.

This chain joins TRBV4-3 and TRBJ1-6; D is unresolved. The CDR3 totals 14 residues. Germline loops: CDR1 LGHNA, CDR2 YSLEER. Trimming shortened V by 2 bases and J by 7 bases, and 9 bases separated the two germline ends. The CDR3 spells CASSQTGGNSPLHF. CDR3 DNA: TGCGCCAGCAGCCAAACCGGCGGGAATTCACCCCTCCACTTT.

V and J are TRBV6-2 or TRBV6-3 and TRBJ1-4; weak D call: TRBD1 (5 bases). V was cut by 2 bases and J by 7 bases, with 14 bases left in between. The CDR3 consists of 15 residues. CDR1 and CDR2 (germline): MNHEY, SVGEGT. The chain's CDR3 is CASSYDGGRVEKLFF. CDR3 coding DNA: TGTGCCAGCAGTTACGACGGGGGAAGAGTTGAAAAACTGTTTTTT.

V and J are TRBV28 and TRBJ2-5; D perhaps matches TRBD1 (6 bases). V shed 3 bases and J shed 3 bases, with 8 bases lying between them. The CDR3 has 13 amino acids. Germline CDR1 MDHEN, CDR2 SYDVKM. This CDR3 reads CASSFSGEETQYF. As DNA, the CDR3 is TGTGCCAGCAGTTTTTCAGGGGAAGAGACCCAGTACTTC. Filled out from reference TRBV28 and TRBJ2-5, the complete variable domain reads DVKVTQSSRYLVKRTGEKVFLECVQDMDHENMFWYRQDPGLGLRLIYFSYDVKMKEKGDIPEGYSVSREKKERFSLILESASTNQTSMYLCASSFSGEETQYFGPGTRLLVL.

V usage is TRBV9 and J usage is TRBJ1-2; TRBD1 aligns across 7 bases. This CDR3 comprises 15 residues. V shed 3 bases, J shed 5 bases, and the junction held 10 bases outside the gene matches. CDR1 SGDLS and CDR2 YYNGEE come from the germline V gene. CDR3 residues: CASSAQGVRRYGYTF. The CDR3 DNA sequence: TGTGCCAGCAGCGCCCAGGGGGTAAGAAGGTATGGCTACACCTTC.

The chain employs TRBV5-1 and TRBJ2-1, with 10 bases lining up with TRBD1. J lost 6 bases, V lost 3 bases, and 3 bases had no gene match. This CDR3 spans 14 amino acids. Germline CDR1 is SGHRS and CDR2 is YFSETQ. Here the CDR3 DNA reads TGCGCCAGCAGCTGGGGACAGGGGATCAATGAGCAGTTCTTC. Its protein is CASSWGQGINEQFF. Complete variable domain (other parts from reference TRBV5-1 and TRBJ2-1): KAGVTQTPRYLIKTRGQQVTLSCSPISGHRSVSWYQQTPGQGLQFLFEYFSETQRNKGNFPGRFSGRQFSNSRSEMNVSTLELGDSALYLCASSWGQGINEQFFGPGTRLTVL.

This clone was counted only a few times. This CDR3 is also generated by other DNA sequences in the sample. The V call is TRBV5-1, the J call TRBJ2-7; a weak D match, TRBD2 (5 bases). The CDR3 is 13 amino acids. The germline gives CDR1 SGHRS, CDR2 YFSETQ. Trimming removed 3 bases from V and 2 bases from J, with 9 bases in between. The CDR3 is CASSSTGTYEQYF. CDR3 coding DNA: TGCGCCAGCAGCTCGACGGGGACCTACGAGCAGTACTTC.

This clone occurred a few times. The V and J genes are TRBV15 and TRBJ2-7; D possibly corresponds to TRBD1 (6 bases). V lost 3 bases, J lost 4 bases, and 16 bases lay in between. The CDR3 runs to 15 residues. CDR1 and CDR2 (germline): LNHNV, YYDKDF (reference sequence). The CDR3 loop is CATSRAAGVVYEQYF. The CDR3 DNA follows: TGTGCCACCAGCAGGGCGGCAGGGGTCGTATACGAGCAGTACTTC.

This clone appeared a few times. V gene TRBV28 combines with J gene TRBJ2-2; D is uncertain. Germline values: CDR1 MDHEN, CDR2 SYDVKM. V lost 6 bases and J 4 bases, leaving 12 bases between the germline ends. The CDR3 length is 14 residues. CDR3 amino acids: CASRPDIPTGELFF. The CDR3 bases are TGTGCCAGCAGACCAGACATTCCCACCGGGGAGCTGTTTTTT.

CDR3 loop: CASSRGTQGANVLTF. For the CDR3, the DNA is TGTGCCAGCAGCCGGGGGACCCAGGGGGCCAACGTCCTGACTTTC. V gene TRBV28 combines with J gene TRBJ2-6, with D possibly matching TRBD2 (6 bases). The CDR3 has 15 amino acids. Per germline, CDR1 MDHEN and CDR2 SYDVKM. Trimming took off 6 bases at V and 4 bases at J, with 13 bases between the two ends.

A single count supports this clone. V usage is TRBV19 and J usage is TRBJ1-2; unclear D gene. V lost 8 bases and J 3 bases, leaving 4 bases between the germline ends. The CDR3 spans 10 residues. CDR1 LNHDA and CDR2 SQIVND come from the germline V gene (reference sequence). DNA for the CDR3: TGTGCCAGTCGTGACTATGGCTACACCTTC. Its protein product is CASRDYGYTF.

The chain has TRBV5-1 and TRBJ2-1; TRBD2 matches 8 bases. V lost 4 bases and J lost 5; bases outside the gene matches: 8. The CDR3 totals 15 residues. Germline V gives CDR1 SGHRS, CDR2 YFSETQ. CDR3 in amino acids: CASSTLAGGNNEQFF. The CDR3 DNA reads as TGCGCCAGCAGCACATTGGCGGGAGGCAACAATGAGCAGTTCTTC.